Many counts were recorded for the clone carrying this T cell receptor beta chain. The entry originates in a study of regulatory T cells in long-lasting Graves disease. Time point given: newly diagnosed GD, antithyroid drugs for less than 3 months. With RNA extracted from PBMCs as input, the TCR library was made. CDR3-region Arm-PCR and iRepertoire HTBI primers produced the TCR beta libraries. Each CDR3 protein gets one entry after TCRdb re-called the multiplex PCR reads with MiXCR. Among some 490,000 distinct CDR3 sequences listed, approximately 12% were seen once. The data also belong to a second study, concerning T cells in Graves' hyperthyroidism and ophthalmopathy.

The sample here was peripheral blood mononuclear cells (PBMCs), taken at new diagnosis, from a patient treated with antithyroid drugs. The sequence derives from a woman in her thirties with Graves disease.

CDR3 coding DNA: TGTGCCAGCAGTTTATTCGGGACCCGGACTAGCGGGGCCTACGAGCAGTACTTC. Encoded protein: CASSLFGTRTSGAYEQYF. This rearrangement joins TRBV28 to TRBJ2-7, with 12 bases matching TRBD2. The ends lost 1 base at V and 2 bases at J; junction bases unmatched: 9. This CDR3 has 18 residues. Germline CDR1 reads MDHEN; CDR2 reads SYDVKM.